Listed below are T cell receptor beta chains from one sample, sequenced in a study of cytomegalovirus exposure and HLA in healthy donors. Libraries were prepared by immunoSEQ multiplex PCR; TCRdb keeps only in-frame clonotypes and omits some of them. Its listing shows 75,000 to 85,000 clones. Sample: PBMCs. The receptors stem from a man aged 18 to 29 in good health and CMV-seropositive. Each CDR3 is given with its conserved first and last residue. Each record gives: V gene, D gene, J gene, CDR3 DNA, CDR3 protein. D genes are given only for firm matches.

v_call: TRBV25-1
d_call: TRBD1
j_call: TRBJ2-7
cdr3_nt: TGTGCCAGCAGTTCCGGGACAGAAATCACCTACGAGCAGTACTTC
cdr3_aa: CASSSGTEITYEQYF

v_call: TRBV19
d_call: NA
j_call: TRBJ1-2
cdr3_nt: TGTGCCAGTAGTGATGAGGCGGGAACCTATGGCTACACCTTC
cdr3_aa: CASSDEAGTYGYTF

v_call: TRBV9
d_call: TRBD2
j_call: TRBJ2-3
cdr3_nt: TGTGCCAGCACTAGCGGGGGCACAGATACGCAGTATTTT
cdr3_aa: CASTSGGTDTQYF

v_call: TRBV2
d_call: NA
j_call: TRBJ1-1
cdr3_nt: TGTGCCAGCAGTTTGGGAGGCGCTGAAGCTTTCTTT
cdr3_aa: CASSLGGAEAFF

v_call: TRBV4-2
d_call: TRBD1
j_call: TRBJ2-7
cdr3_nt: TGTGCCAGCAGCCAAGCGGCCAGGACAGGCCTGCTATACGAGCAGTACTTC
cdr3_aa: CASSQAARTGLLYEQYF

v_call: TRBV11-2
d_call: NA
j_call: TRBJ2-7
cdr3_nt: TGTGCCAGCAGCGCGCGGGGTTTGAGCACCTACGAGCAGTACTTC
cdr3_aa: CASSARGLSTYEQYF

v_call: TRBV5-4
d_call: NA
j_call: TRBJ2-1
cdr3_nt: TGTGCCAGCAGATCTGGGATAGGAGGCGGTAACAATGAGCAGTTCTTC
cdr3_aa: CASRSGIGGGNNEQFF

v_call: TRBV30
d_call: NA
j_call: TRBJ2-1
cdr3_nt: TGTGCCTGGGGAGAGGGGGTTTCCTACAATGAGCAGTTCTTC
cdr3_aa: CAWGEGVSYNEQFF

v_call: TRBV27
d_call: NA
j_call: TRBJ1-2
cdr3_nt: TGTGCCAGCAGTTCCCTACAGGGAGGGTTAGGCTACACCTTC
cdr3_aa: CASSSLQGGLGYTF

v_call: TRBV28
d_call: NA
j_call: TRBJ1-1
cdr3_nt: TGTGCCAGCAGTTCGTCGAGTTATGAAGCTTTCTTT
cdr3_aa: CASSSSSYEAFF

v_call: TRBV2
d_call: TRBD1
j_call: TRBJ1-2
cdr3_nt: TGTGCCAGCACGAGGGACAGGGGTGTAGAAGGCTACACCTTC
cdr3_aa: CASTRDRGVEGYTF

v_call: TRBV5-1
d_call: TRBD2
j_call: TRBJ2-7
cdr3_nt: TGCGCCAGCAGCTCTACTACTAGCGGGGCCCCCCTGGAGCAGTACTTC
cdr3_aa: CASSSTTSGAPLEQYF

v_call: TRBV29-1
d_call: TRBD1
j_call: TRBJ2-7
cdr3_nt: TGCAGCGCCGATCGGGACAGGCACTCGCAGCAGTACTTC
cdr3_aa: CSADRDRHSQQYF

v_call: TRBV5-4
d_call: NA
j_call: TRBJ1-1
cdr3_nt: TGTGCCAGCAGCTTGGGGGCGGGGTACACTGAAGCTTTCTTT
cdr3_aa: CASSLGAGYTEAFF

v_call: TRBV28
d_call: TRBD1
j_call: TRBJ2-5
cdr3_nt: TGTGCCAGCAGTTCCACAGGGGGCGGAAGGGAGACCCAGTACTTC
cdr3_aa: CASSSTGGGRETQYF

v_call: TRBV6-4
d_call: TRBD2
j_call: TRBJ2-3
cdr3_nt: TGTGCCAGCAGTGAAGTGGGGGGGGAAGATACGCAGTATTTT
cdr3_aa: CASSEVGGEDTQYF

v_call: TRBV7-2
d_call: TRBD1
j_call: TRBJ1-1
cdr3_nt: TGTGCCAGCAGCCCACAGGGGGCGCGGACTGAAGCTTTCTTT
cdr3_aa: CASSPQGARTEAFF

v_call: TRBV30
d_call: NA
j_call: TRBJ2-3
cdr3_nt: TGTGCCTGGAGTCTTTCCACAGATACGCAGTATTTT
cdr3_aa: CAWSLSTDTQYF

v_call: TRBV28
d_call: TRBD1
j_call: TRBJ2-7
cdr3_nt: TGTGCCAGCACTCGATCGACAGGGTTCTACGAGCAGTACTTC
cdr3_aa: CASTRSTGFYEQYF

v_call: TRBV9
d_call: TRBD2
j_call: TRBJ2-2
cdr3_nt: TGTGCCAGCAGCGTACTAGCGGGGCCTTCCGGCGGGGAGCTGTTTTTT
cdr3_aa: CASSVLAGPSGGELFF

v_call: TRBV15
d_call: TRBD1
j_call: TRBJ1-4
cdr3_nt: TGTGCCACCCTCAACAGGGGCGTTAATGAAAAACTGTTTTTT
cdr3_aa: CATLNRGVNEKLFF

v_call: TRBV11-2
d_call: NA
j_call: TRBJ1-6
cdr3_nt: TGTGCCAGCAGCCGAATTCAGGGGCCTTCACCCCTCCACTTT
cdr3_aa: CASSRIQGPSPLHF

v_call: TRBV28
d_call: NA
j_call: TRBJ1-6
cdr3_nt: TGTGCCAGCAGTTTATGGCCAGGACAATCACCCCTCCACTTT
cdr3_aa: CASSLWPGQSPLHF

v_call: TRBV5-1
d_call: NA
j_call: TRBJ2-5
cdr3_nt: TGCGCCAGCAGCCTAGACTCATTGAGAGAGACCCAGTACTTC
cdr3_aa: CASSLDSLRETQYF

v_call: TRBV30
d_call: NA
j_call: TRBJ2-7
cdr3_nt: TGTGCCTGGAGTTCCCTGGAGGGATTCTACGAGCAGTACTTC
cdr3_aa: CAWSSLEGFYEQYF

v_call: TRBV5-1
d_call: NA
j_call: TRBJ2-1
cdr3_nt: TGCGCCAGCAGCTTCCCCGGTTTAGGCCCAGGGGAAAATGAGCAGTTCTTC
cdr3_aa: CASSFPGLGPGENEQFF

v_call: TRBV12-5
d_call: TRBD1
j_call: TRBJ1-1
cdr3_nt: TGTGCTAGTGGTTCCGGACAGGCCGACACTGAAGCTTTCTTT
cdr3_aa: CASGSGQADTEAFF

v_call: TRBV15
d_call: NA
j_call: TRBJ2-6
cdr3_nt: TGTGCCACCGAACACGTTGGAGGGAGTGGACACTTCTCTGGGGCCAACGTCCTGACTTTC
cdr3_aa: CATEHVGGSGHFSGANVLTF

v_call: TRBV2
d_call: TRBD2
j_call: TRBJ2-1
cdr3_nt: TGTGCCAGCAGTGGCAGGGGAGGGACTAGCGGGAGCTCCTACAATGAGCAGTTCTTC
cdr3_aa: CASSGRGGTSGSSYNEQFF

v_call: TRBV27
d_call: NA
j_call: TRBJ2-1
cdr3_nt: TGTGCCAGCAGTGCGGCAGATTACAATGAGCAGTTCTTC
cdr3_aa: CASSAADYNEQFF

v_call: TRBV7-9
d_call: TRBD2
j_call: TRBJ2-7
cdr3_nt: TGTGCCAGCAGCCCGGGGGGAGGGATCGAGCAGTACTTC
cdr3_aa: CASSPGGGIEQYF

v_call: TRBV29-1
d_call: NA
j_call: TRBJ2-5
cdr3_nt: TGCAGCGTTGAAGATCTGGAGAACCAAGAGACCCAGTACTTC
cdr3_aa: CSVEDLENQETQYF

v_call: TRBV4-1
d_call: NA
j_call: TRBJ1-2
cdr3_nt: TGCGCCAGCAGCCAACCACAGGTGGACTATGGCTACACCTTC
cdr3_aa: CASSQPQVDYGYTF

v_call: TRBV7-4
d_call: TRBD2
j_call: TRBJ2-7
cdr3_nt: TGTGCCAGCAGCTCCATTGGGGGGGGCGAGCAGTACTTC
cdr3_aa: CASSSIGGGEQYF

v_call: TRBV4-1
d_call: NA
j_call: TRBJ1-2
cdr3_nt: TGCGCCAGCAGCCAAGGAGCTAACTATGGCTACACCTTC
cdr3_aa: CASSQGANYGYTF

v_call: TRBV5-4
d_call: NA
j_call: TRBJ1-1
cdr3_nt: TGTGCCAGCAGCTTGGAGAGGAGGACTGAAGCTTTCTTT
cdr3_aa: CASSLERRTEAFF

v_call: TRBV6-5
d_call: NA
j_call: TRBJ2-7
cdr3_nt: TGCGCCAGCAGTTTCGACTCCTCGAGCTCCTACGAGCAGTACTTC
cdr3_aa: CASSFDSSSSYEQYF

v_call: TRBV2
d_call: NA
j_call: TRBJ2-1
cdr3_nt: TGTGCCAGCGGTGGTACAAAGAGGGAGCAGTTCTTC
cdr3_aa: CASGGTKREQFF

v_call: TRBV7-3
d_call: TRBD1
j_call: TRBJ2-2
cdr3_nt: TGTGCCAGCAGCCTGACAGGGACCGGGGAGCTGTTTTTT
cdr3_aa: CASSLTGTGELFF

v_call: TRBV11-2
d_call: NA
j_call: TRBJ2-5
cdr3_nt: TGTGCCAGCAGCGGCACAGGGTATGAGCAGTACTTC
cdr3_aa: CASSGTGYEQYF

v_call: TRBV14
d_call: TRBD1
j_call: TRBJ1-2
cdr3_nt: TGTGCCAGCAGCCAAGACCAGGGGGTCTATGGCTACACCTTC
cdr3_aa: CASSQDQGVYGYTF

v_call: TRBV20-1
d_call: NA
j_call: TRBJ2-7
cdr3_nt: TGCAGTGCCGCCTACGGCGAGCAGTACTTC
cdr3_aa: CSAAYGEQYF

v_call: TRBV27
d_call: NA
j_call: TRBJ1-5
cdr3_nt: TGTGCCAGCAGCTTCGACAGGAATAGCAATCAGCCCCAGCATTTT
cdr3_aa: CASSFDRNSNQPQHF

v_call: TRBV5-1
d_call: TRBD1
j_call: TRBJ1-2
cdr3_nt: TGCGCCAGCAGCTCCGGGGACTTGGACAGGGATAACTATGGCTACACCTTC
cdr3_aa: CASSSGDLDRDNYGYTF

v_call: TRBV6-1
d_call: TRBD1
j_call: TRBJ1-1
cdr3_nt: TGTGCCAGCAGTGGGACAGGAGCTTTCTTT
cdr3_aa: CASSGTGAFF

v_call: TRBV18
d_call: TRBD2
j_call: TRBJ2-1
cdr3_nt: TGTGCCAGCTCACCACCGTCTGGCCTAGCGGTCAATGAGCAGTTCTTC
cdr3_aa: CASSPPSGLAVNEQFF

v_call: TRBV6-4
d_call: NA
j_call: TRBJ2-3
cdr3_nt: TGTGCCAGCAGTGAGCGGGACACAGATACGCAGTATTTT
cdr3_aa: CASSERDTDTQYF

v_call: TRBV29-1
d_call: NA
j_call: TRBJ2-6
cdr3_nt: TGCAGCGTTGATAGTCAGGCTGGGGCCAACGTCCTGACTTTC
cdr3_aa: CSVDSQAGANVLTF

v_call: TRBV28
d_call: TRBD1
j_call: TRBJ2-7
cdr3_nt: TGTGCCAGCAGTACCCTCGGGACAGTGGTCTCCTACGAGCAGTACTTC
cdr3_aa: CASSTLGTVVSYEQYF